Listed below are T cell receptor beta chains from one sample, sequenced in a study of cytotoxic CD8 clonotypes in ibrutinib-treated CLL. Here immunoSEQ multiplex PCR was the method, and the copy in TCRdb shows in-frame clones only, minus some. The sample carries about 200,000 clones, over 60% recorded once. The material was PBMCs, obtained after 24 months of ibrutinib treatment. Receptors originate from a human donor with chronic lymphocytic leukemia. CDR3s include the opening cysteine and the closing phenylalanine or tryptophan. The D gene is left open where the match is weak. The size of a clone is reported for some rows only, either as once, few or many, or as a class for expanded clones.

j_call	d_call	clone_size	v_call	cdr3_aa	cdr3_nt
TRBJ1-5	TRBD1	NA	TRBV27	CASTWTGNSNQPQHF	TGTGCCAGCACCTGGACAGGGAATAGCAATCAGCCCCAGCATTTT
TRBJ2-1	NA	NA	TRBV9	CASSPRAEPYNEQFF	TGTGCCAGCAGCCCCCGGGCGGAGCCCTACAATGAGCAGTTCTTC
TRBJ2-2	NA	NA	TRBV4-3	CASRIAAHTGELFF	TGCGCCAGCAGGATAGCGGCTCACACCGGGGAGCTGTTTTTT
TRBJ2-7	TRBD1	NA	TRBV5-1	CASSLDGQGFYEQYF	TGCGCCAGCAGCTTGGATGGACAGGGATTCTACGAGCAGTACTTC
TRBJ2-7	NA	NA	TRBV19	CALIAPYEQYF	TGTGCCCTAATCGCACCCTACGAGCAGTACTTC
TRBJ1-2	NA	few	TRBV4-1	CASSLMGQSYGYTF	TGCGCCAGCAGCTTAATGGGGCAGAGCTATGGCTACACCTTC
TRBJ2-5	NA	NA	TRBV29-1	CSVTAGGASETQYF	TGCAGCGTTACCGCTGGGGGGGCCTCGGAGACCCAGTACTTC
TRBJ2-7	TRBD2	many	TRBV7-9	CASSSRLAGGHEQYF	TGTGCCAGCAGCTCCAGACTAGCGGGAGGACACGAGCAGTACTTC
TRBJ2-1	TRBD2	NA	TRBV7-3	CASSSLGLAGGEQFF	TGTGCCAGCAGCTCCCTAGGGCTAGCGGGAGGTGAGCAGTTCTTC
TRBJ2-3	TRBD2	NA	TRBV9	CASSVGVAGVTDTQYF	TGTGCCAGCAGCGTAGGAGTAGCGGGAGTGACAGATACGCAGTATTTT
TRBJ2-7	TRBD2	NA	TRBV5-8	CASSLGTSGSYEQYF	TGTGCCAGCAGCCTCGGGACTAGCGGGTCCTACGAGCAGTACTTC
TRBJ1-4	NA	NA	TRBV20-1	CSAKRNEKLFF	TGCAGTGCTAAAAGAAATGAAAAACTGTTTTTT
TRBJ1-2	NA	NA	TRBV28	CASSLLGQVTYGYTF	TGTGCCAGCAGTTTGCTTGGGCAGGTCACCTATGGCTACACCTTC
TRBJ2-7	NA	NA	TRBV6-5	CASSYSPTGWYEQYF	TGTGCCAGCAGTTACTCCCCAACAGGGTGGTACGAGCAGTACTTC
TRBJ1-1	NA	NA	TRBV18	CASSVLMNTEAFF	TGTGCCAGCTCAGTTTTGATGAACACTGAAGCTTTCTTT
TRBJ2-1	TRBD2	once	TRBV19	CASSIDGRAYNEQFF	TGTGCCAGTAGTATAGACGGGAGGGCCTACAATGAGCAGTTCTTC
TRBJ2-7	TRBD2	few	TRBV5-4	CASSLVASGGSYEQYF	TGTGCCAGCAGCTTGGTTGCCTCGGGGGGTTCCTACGAGCAGTACTTC
TRBJ2-5	NA	NA	TRBV19	CASSIDQVSGTQYF	TGTGCCAGTAGTATAGATCAAGTTAGTGGGACCCAGTACTTC
TRBJ1-2	NA	NA	TRBV9	CASSVGSGNSDGYTF	TGTGCCAGCAGCGTAGGCTCAGGGAACTCGGATGGCTACACCTTC
TRBJ2-7	NA	NA	TRBV9	CASSPRPTVVEQYF	TGTGCCAGCAGCCCCAGGCCAACGGTTGTCGAGCAGTACTTC
TRBJ2-1	NA	NA	TRBV7-9	CASSLKGRDEQFF	TGTGCCAGCAGCTTAAAGGGTCGGGATGAGCAGTTCTTC
TRBJ1-2	TRBD1	few	TRBV4-1	CASSQTRDRDSRGYTF	TGCGCCAGCAGCCAAACCCGGGACAGGGATTCTCGTGGCTACACCTTC
TRBJ2-7	NA	NA	TRBV7-9	CASSLEATLDYEQYF	TGTGCCAGCAGCTTAGAAGCTACCCTCGACTACGAGCAGTACTTC
TRBJ2-7	TRBD2	NA	TRBV7-6	CASSLGLAGGPYEQYF	TGTGCCAGCAGCCTGGGACTAGCGGGAGGGCCCTACGAGCAGTACTTC
TRBJ2-7	TRBD2	NA	TRBV27	CASSLYPGLAGRSSYEQYF	TGTGCCAGCAGTTTATACCCCGGACTAGCGGGACGAAGCTCCTACGAGCAGTACTTC
TRBJ2-5	TRBD1	NA	TRBV15	CATSPRTYRTGVTQYF	TGTGCCACCAGCCCAAGAACGTATCGGACAGGGGTAACCCAGTACTTC
TRBJ2-7	NA	NA	TRBV29-1	CSTRSAGSYEQYF	TGCAGCACACGTTCTGCCGGCTCCTACGAGCAGTACTTC
TRBJ1-2	NA	NA	TRBV14	CASSQVWWSGYTF	TGTGCCAGCAGCCAAGTTTGGTGGAGTGGCTACACCTTC
TRBJ2-7	NA	NA	TRBV23-1	CASSTGSYEQYF	TGCGCCAGCAGCACAGGTTCCTACGAGCAGTACTTC
TRBJ2-1	NA	NA	TRBV9	CASSYEGEQFF	TGTGCCAGCAGCTACGAGGGAGAGCAGTTCTTC
TRBJ2-7	TRBD1	NA	TRBV27	CASSLIQGDEQYF	TGTGCCAGCAGTTTAATACAGGGGGACGAGCAGTACTTC
TRBJ2-1	TRBD2	NA	TRBV5-6	CASSPSLAGGIEQFF	TGTGCCAGCAGCCCTAGCCTAGCGGGAGGGATTGAGCAGTTCTTC
TRBJ2-5	TRBD2	NA	TRBV19	CASSSGLAEETQYF	TGTGCCAGTAGTTCAGGACTAGCGGAAGAGACCCAGTACTTC
TRBJ1-4	NA	NA	TRBV27	CASSWGLSNEKLFF	TGTGCCAGCAGTTGGGGTCTGTCTAATGAAAAACTGTTTTTT
TRBJ1-1	NA	NA	TRBV5-1	CASSLDRPNTEAFF	TGCGCCAGCAGCTTGGACAGACCTAACACTGAAGCTTTCTTT
TRBJ2-5	NA	NA	TRBV7-2	CASALDSIQETQYF	TGTGCCAGCGCCCTAGACAGCATCCAAGAGACCCAGTACTTC
TRBJ1-2	NA	NA	TRBV30	CAWMGSGPDYTF	TGTGCCTGGATGGGGTCGGGGCCGGATTACACCTTC
TRBJ1-1	NA	NA	TRBV5-1	CASSLGGLMNTEAFF	TGCGCCAGCAGCTTGGGGGGGCTCATGAACACTGAAGCTTTCTTT
TRBJ2-6	NA	NA	TRBV7-6	CASSLALVRGASGANVLTF	TGTGCCAGCAGCTTAGCTTTGGTCAGGGGGGCCTCTGGGGCCAACGTCCTGACTTTC
TRBJ2-7	NA	few	TRBV11-2	CASSRGASELRQYF	TGTGCCAGCAGCCGGGGGGCTAGCGAGTTACGGCAGTACTTC
TRBJ2-5	TRBD2	NA	TRBV11-2	CASSLVLAEETQYF	TGTGCCAGCAGCTTAGTTCTAGCGGAAGAGACCCAGTACTTC
TRBJ2-2	NA	few	TRBV19	CASSPGGHTGELFF	TGTGCCAGTAGTCCTGGGGGCCACACCGGGGAGCTGTTTTTT
TRBJ1-4	TRBD1	NA	TRBV6-6	CASSKRDSEKLFF	TGTGCCAGCAGTAAGAGGGACAGTGAAAAACTGTTTTTT
TRBJ2-7	NA	NA	TRBV4-1	CASSQDLWYEQYF	TGCGCCAGCAGCCAAGATCTGTGGTACGAGCAGTACTTC
TRBJ2-5	NA	NA	TRBV18	CASSPGREETQYF	TGTGCCAGCTCACCAGGCAGGGAAGAGACCCAGTACTTC
TRBJ2-5	NA	NA	TRBV28	CASSSGPLETQYF	TGTGCCAGCAGTTCGGGACCGCTAGAGACCCAGTACTTC
TRBJ1-1	NA	NA	TRBV7-7	CASSLEVNTEAFF	TGTGCCAGCAGCTTAGAAGTGAACACTGAAGCTTTCTTT
TRBJ2-1	TRBD2	NA	TRBV11-2	CASTETSHQVEQFF	TGTGCCAGCACCGAGACTAGCCACCAGGTTGAGCAGTTCTTC
TRBJ2-3	TRBD2	NA	TRBV18	CASSPGTISTDTQYF	TGTGCCAGCTCCCCCGGGACTATTAGCACAGATACGCAGTATTTT
TRBJ2-2	TRBD2	NA	TRBV7-8	CASSFALAGAYTGELFF	TGTGCCAGCAGCTTTGCACTAGCGGGAGCATACACCGGGGAGCTGTTTTTT
TRBJ2-5	TRBD1	few	TRBV18	CASSPPGQGRETQYF	TGTGCCAGCTCACCACCGGGACAGGGCCGAGAGACCCAGTACTTC
TRBJ2-1	NA	NA	TRBV7-6	CASSLSRGSYNEQFF	TGTGCCAGCAGCTTAAGCCGCGGCTCCTACAATGAGCAGTTCTTC
TRBJ1-1	NA	few	TRBV4-1	CASRSPEKNTEAFF	TGCGCCAGCAGATCCCCAGAAAAGAACACTGAAGCTTTCTTT
TRBJ2-1	NA	NA	TRBV10-3	CAISESLTPEQFF	TGTGCCATCAGTGAGTCGTTAACCCCTGAGCAGTTCTTC